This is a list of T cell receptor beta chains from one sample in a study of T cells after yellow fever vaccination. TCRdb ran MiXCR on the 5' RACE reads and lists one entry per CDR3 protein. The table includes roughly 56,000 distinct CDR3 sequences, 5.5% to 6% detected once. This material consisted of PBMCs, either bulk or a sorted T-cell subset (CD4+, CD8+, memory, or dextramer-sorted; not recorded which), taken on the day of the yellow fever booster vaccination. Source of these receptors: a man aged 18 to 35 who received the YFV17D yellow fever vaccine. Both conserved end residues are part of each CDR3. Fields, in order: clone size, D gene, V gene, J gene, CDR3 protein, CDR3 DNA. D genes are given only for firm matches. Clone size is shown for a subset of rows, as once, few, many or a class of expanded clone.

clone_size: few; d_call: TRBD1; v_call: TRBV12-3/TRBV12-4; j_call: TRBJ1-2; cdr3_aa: CASSRPGQIPGYTF; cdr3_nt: TGTGCCAGCAGTCGCCCGGGACAGATTCCCGGCTACACCTTC
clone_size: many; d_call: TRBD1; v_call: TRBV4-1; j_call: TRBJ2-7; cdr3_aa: CASSQAQLPGQGVYEQYF; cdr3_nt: TGCGCCAGCAGCCAAGCTCAACTTCCGGGACAGGGGGTCTACGAGCAGTACTTC
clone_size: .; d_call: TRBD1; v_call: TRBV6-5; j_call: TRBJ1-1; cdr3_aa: CASSYGPGGNTEAFF; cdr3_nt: TGTGCCAGCAGTTACGGGCCAGGGGGGAACACTGAAGCTTTCTTT
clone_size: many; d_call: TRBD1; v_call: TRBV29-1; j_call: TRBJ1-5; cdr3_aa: CSVGTGDQPQHF; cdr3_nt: TGCAGCGTAGGGACAGGGGATCAGCCCCAGCATTTT
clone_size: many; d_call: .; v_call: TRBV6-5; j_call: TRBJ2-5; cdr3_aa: CASSSPRAQYF; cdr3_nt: TGTGCCAGCAGCTCCCCTCGGGCCCAGTACTTC
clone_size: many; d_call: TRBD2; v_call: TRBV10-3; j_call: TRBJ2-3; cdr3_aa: CAISRTSAGTDTQYF; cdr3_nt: TGTGCCATCAGTCGGACTAGCGCCGGCACAGATACGCAGTATTTT
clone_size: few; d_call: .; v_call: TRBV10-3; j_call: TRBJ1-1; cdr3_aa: CAISPGTPNTEAFF; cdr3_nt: TGTGCCATCAGTCCCGGGACCCCGAACACTGAAGCTTTCTTT
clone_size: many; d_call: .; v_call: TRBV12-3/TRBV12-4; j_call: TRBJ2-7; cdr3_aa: CASREGTLIYEQYF; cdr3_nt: TGTGCCAGCAGGGAGGGCACCCTTATATACGAGCAGTACTTC
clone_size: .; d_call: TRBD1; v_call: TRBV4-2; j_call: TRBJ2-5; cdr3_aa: CASSQDRQGRDENQYF; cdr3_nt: TGTGCCAGCAGCCAAGACCGACAGGGGCGGGACGAGAACCAGTACTTC
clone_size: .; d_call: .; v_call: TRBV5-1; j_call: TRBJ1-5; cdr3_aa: CASSLAPGPNQPQHF; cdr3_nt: TGCGCCAGCAGCTTGGCCCCAGGGCCCAATCAGCCCCAGCATTTT
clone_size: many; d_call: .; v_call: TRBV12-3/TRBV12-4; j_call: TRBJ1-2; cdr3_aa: CASSLGPADYGYTF; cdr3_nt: TGTGCCAGCAGTTTGGGCCCAGCCGACTATGGCTACACCTTC
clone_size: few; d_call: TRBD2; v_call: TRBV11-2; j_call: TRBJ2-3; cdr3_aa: CASSFPSGGINLATQYF; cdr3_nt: TGTGCCAGCAGCTTCCCTAGCGGGGGGATAAATCTAGCTACGCAGTATTTT
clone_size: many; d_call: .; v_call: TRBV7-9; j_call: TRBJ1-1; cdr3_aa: CASSSVVGAFF; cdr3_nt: TGTGCCAGCAGCTCCGTGGTAGGTGCTTTCTTT
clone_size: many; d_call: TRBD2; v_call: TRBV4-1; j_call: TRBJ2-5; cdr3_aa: CASSQDVLAGQETQYF; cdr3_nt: TGCGCCAGCAGCCAAGATGTCCTAGCGGGGCAAGAGACCCAGTACTTC
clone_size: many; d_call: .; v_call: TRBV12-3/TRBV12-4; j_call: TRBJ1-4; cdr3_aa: CASSWREKLFF; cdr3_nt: TGTGCCAGCAGTTGGAGAGAAAAACTGTTTTTT
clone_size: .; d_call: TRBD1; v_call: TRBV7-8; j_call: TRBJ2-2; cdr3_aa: CASSLVDRDTGELFF; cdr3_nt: TGTGCCAGCAGTCTAGTGGACAGGGACACCGGGGAGCTGTTTTTT
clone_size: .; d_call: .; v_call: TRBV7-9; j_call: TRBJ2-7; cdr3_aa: CASSLAGLTYEQYF; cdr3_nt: TGTGCCAGCAGCTTAGCGGGACTTACCTACGAGCAGTACTTC
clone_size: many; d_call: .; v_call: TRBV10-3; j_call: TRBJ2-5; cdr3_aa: CAISESKSYQETQYF; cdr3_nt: TGTGCCATCAGTGAGTCGAAATCTTACCAAGAGACCCAGTACTTC
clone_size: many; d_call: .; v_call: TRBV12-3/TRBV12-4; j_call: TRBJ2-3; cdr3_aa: CASSSTLRQDTQYF; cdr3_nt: TGTGCCAGCAGTTCGACCCTACGCCAGGATACGCAGTATTTT
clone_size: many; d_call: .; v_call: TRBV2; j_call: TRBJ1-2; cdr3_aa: CASISAGGRDYGYTF; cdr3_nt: TGTGCCAGCATAAGCGCGGGGGGCAGAGACTATGGCTACACCTTC
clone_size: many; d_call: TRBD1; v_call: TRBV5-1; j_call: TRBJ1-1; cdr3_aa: CASLEQGASTEAFF; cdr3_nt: TGCGCCAGCCTGGAGCAGGGGGCATCAACTGAAGCTTTCTTT
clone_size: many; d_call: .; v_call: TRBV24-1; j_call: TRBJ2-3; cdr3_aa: CATSDTVLDTDTQYF; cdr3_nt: TGTGCCACCAGTGATACGGTTCTCGACACAGATACGCAGTATTTT
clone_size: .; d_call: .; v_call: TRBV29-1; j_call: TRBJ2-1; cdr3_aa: CSSWPEDSDEQFF; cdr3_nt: TGCAGCTCCTGGCCCGAGGATTCGGATGAGCAGTTCTTC
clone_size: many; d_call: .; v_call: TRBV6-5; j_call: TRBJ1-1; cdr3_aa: CASSPTGGNTEAFF; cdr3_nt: TGTGCCAGCAGTCCAACCGGGGGGAACACTGAAGCTTTCTTT
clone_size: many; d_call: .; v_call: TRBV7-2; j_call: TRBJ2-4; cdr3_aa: CASREAGGINIQYF; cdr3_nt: TGTGCCAGCAGGGAGGCGGGCGGGATTAACATTCAGTACTTC
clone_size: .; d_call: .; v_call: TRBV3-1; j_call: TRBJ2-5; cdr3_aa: CASSQARRWETQYF; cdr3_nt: TGTGCCAGCAGCCAGGCGAGGCGTTGGGAGACCCAGTACTTC
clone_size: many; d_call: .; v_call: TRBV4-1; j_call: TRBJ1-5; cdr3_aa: CASSQGQGNNQPQHF; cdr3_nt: TGCGCCAGCAGCCAAGGCCAGGGGAACAATCAGCCCCAGCATTTT
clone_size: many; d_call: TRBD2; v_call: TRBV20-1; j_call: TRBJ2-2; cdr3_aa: CSARDPSGGENTGELFF; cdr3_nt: TGCAGTGCTAGAGATCCCAGCGGGGGGGAGAACACCGGGGAGCTGTTTTTT
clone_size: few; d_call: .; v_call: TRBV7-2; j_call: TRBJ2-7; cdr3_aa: CASSPVLVSSYEQYF; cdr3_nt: TGTGCCAGCAGCCCGGTCCTAGTGAGCTCCTACGAGCAGTACTTC
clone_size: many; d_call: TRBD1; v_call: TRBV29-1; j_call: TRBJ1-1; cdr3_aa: CSVEGTGGFDTEAFF; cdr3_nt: TGCAGCGTCGAAGGGACAGGGGGCTTTGACACTGAAGCTTTCTTT
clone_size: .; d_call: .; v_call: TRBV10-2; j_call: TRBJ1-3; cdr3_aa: CASTPIAANSGNTIYF; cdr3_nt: TGCGCCAGCACCCCCATCGCGGCTAACTCTGGAAACACCATATATTTT
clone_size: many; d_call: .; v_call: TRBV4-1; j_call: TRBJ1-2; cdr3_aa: CASTRVDSANYGYTF; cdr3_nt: TGCGCCAGCACCCGAGTGGACAGCGCTAACTATGGCTACACCTTC
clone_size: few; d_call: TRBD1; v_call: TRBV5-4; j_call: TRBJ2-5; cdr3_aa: CASSLQGRSQETQYF; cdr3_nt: TGTGCCAGCAGCTTACAGGGGAGATCACAAGAGACCCAGTACTTC
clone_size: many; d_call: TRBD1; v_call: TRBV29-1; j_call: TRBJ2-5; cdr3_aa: CSVDRGDSGTQYF; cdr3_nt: TGCAGCGTGGACAGGGGGGATAGTGGGACCCAGTACTTC
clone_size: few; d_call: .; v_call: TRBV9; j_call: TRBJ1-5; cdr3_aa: CASSVEGKTPQHF; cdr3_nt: TGTGCCAGCAGCGTAGAGGGGAAAACACCCCAGCATTTT
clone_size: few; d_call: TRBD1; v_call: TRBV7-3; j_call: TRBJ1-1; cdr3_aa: CASSLGTATEAFF; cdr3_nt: TGTGCCAGCAGCCTAGGGACAGCAACTGAAGCTTTCTTT
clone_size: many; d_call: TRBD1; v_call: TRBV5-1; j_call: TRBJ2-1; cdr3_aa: CASSLWDRGGYDEQFF; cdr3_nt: TGCGCCAGCAGCTTGTGGGACAGGGGTGGCTACGATGAGCAGTTCTTC
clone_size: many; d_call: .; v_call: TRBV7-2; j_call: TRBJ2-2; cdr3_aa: CASSLGGIRSRELFF; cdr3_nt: TGTGCCAGCAGCCTAGGTGGGATCCGAAGCCGGGAGCTGTTTTTT
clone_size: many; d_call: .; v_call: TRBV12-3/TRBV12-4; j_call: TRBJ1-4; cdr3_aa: CASSLSEKLFF; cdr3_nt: TGTGCCAGCAGTTTATCTGAAAAACTGTTTTTT
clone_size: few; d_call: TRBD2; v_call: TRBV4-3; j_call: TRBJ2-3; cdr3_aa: CASSPGRGGPTDTQYF; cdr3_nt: TGCGCCAGCAGCCCCGGGCGGGGGGGCCCTACAGATACGCAGTATTTT
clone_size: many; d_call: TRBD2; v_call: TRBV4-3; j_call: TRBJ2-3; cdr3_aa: CASSQDPSGGGSTDTQYF; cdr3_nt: TGCGCCAGCAGCCAAGATCCAAGCGGGGGAGGTAGCACAGATACGCAGTATTTT
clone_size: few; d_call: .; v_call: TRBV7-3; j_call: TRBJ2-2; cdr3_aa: CASSLNVGGADPLNTGELFF; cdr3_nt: TGTGCCAGCAGCTTAAACGTCGGCGGTGCAGACCCCCTGAACACCGGGGAGCTGTTTTTT
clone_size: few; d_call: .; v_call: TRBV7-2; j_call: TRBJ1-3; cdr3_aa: CASSPQTGLKGDTIYF; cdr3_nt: TGTGCCAGCAGCCCCCAGACAGGTCTTAAGGGGGACACCATATATTTT
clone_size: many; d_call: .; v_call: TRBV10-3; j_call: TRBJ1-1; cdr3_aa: CAIKVSNTEAFF; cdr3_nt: TGTGCCATCAAGGTATCTAACACTGAAGCTTTCTTT
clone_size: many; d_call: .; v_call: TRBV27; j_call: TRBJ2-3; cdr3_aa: CASSSRGTDTQYF; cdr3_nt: TGTGCCAGCAGTTCGCGGGGCACAGATACGCAGTATTTT
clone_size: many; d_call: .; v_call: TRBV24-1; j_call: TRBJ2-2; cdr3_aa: CATSAHPDLNTGELFF; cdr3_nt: TGTGCCACCAGTGCTCACCCGGACCTGAACACCGGGGAGCTGTTTTTT
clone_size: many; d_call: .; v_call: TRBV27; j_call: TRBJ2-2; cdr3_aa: CASSGAGNGELFF; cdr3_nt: TGTGCCAGCAGTGGGGCAGGCAACGGGGAGCTGTTTTTT
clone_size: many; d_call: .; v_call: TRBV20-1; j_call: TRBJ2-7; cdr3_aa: CSARAFRALAYEQYF; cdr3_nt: TGCAGTGCTAGAGCATTCAGGGCCCTCGCCTACGAGCAGTACTTC
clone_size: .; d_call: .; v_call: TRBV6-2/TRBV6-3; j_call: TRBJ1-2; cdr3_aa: CASSLRQEIYGYTF; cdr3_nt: TGTGCCAGCAGTTTGCGCCAGGAGATCTATGGCTACACCTTC
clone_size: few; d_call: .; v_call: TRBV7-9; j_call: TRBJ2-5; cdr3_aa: CASSLWWDGGQETQYF; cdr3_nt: TGTGCCAGCAGCTTATGGTGGGACGGAGGTCAAGAGACCCAGTACTTC
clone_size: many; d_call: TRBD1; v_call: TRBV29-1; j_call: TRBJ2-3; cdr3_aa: CSVEGTGTTDTQYF; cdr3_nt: TGCAGCGTTGAAGGGACAGGGACCACAGATACGCAGTATTTT
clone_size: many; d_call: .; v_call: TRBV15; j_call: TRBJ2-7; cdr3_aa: CATSRDSPGQRYF; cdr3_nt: TGTGCCACCAGCAGAGATTCGCCCGGGCAGCGGTACTTC
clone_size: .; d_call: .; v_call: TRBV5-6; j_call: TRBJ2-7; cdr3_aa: CASSFFSGEQYF; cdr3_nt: TGTGCCAGCAGCTTCTTCTCCGGGGAGCAGTACTTC
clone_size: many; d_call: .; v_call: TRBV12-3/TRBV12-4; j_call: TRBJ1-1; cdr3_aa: CASSNAGGTEAFF; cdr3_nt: TGTGCCAGCAGCAACGCGGGAGGAACTGAAGCTTTCTTT
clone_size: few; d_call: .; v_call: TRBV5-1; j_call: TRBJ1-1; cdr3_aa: CASSLVTGRRNTEAFF; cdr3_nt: TGCGCCAGCAGCTTGGTAACAGGGCGGCGGAACACTGAAGCTTTCTTT
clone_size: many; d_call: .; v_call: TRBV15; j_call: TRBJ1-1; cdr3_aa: CATSKLSLAGQEAFF; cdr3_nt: TGTGCCACCAGCAAACTCTCCCTGGCGGGGCAAGAAGCTTTCTTT